This T cell receptor beta chain was observed in a study of blood T cell repertoires in COVID-19. Study overall: Collection of acute and convalescent COVID-19 samples took place in the United States, Italy and Spain. T cells, B-cell-depleted T cells, or PBMCs supplied cDNA or gDNA.

Germline V gene lookup returns CDR1 SGHRS and CDR2 YFSETQ. CDR3 length: 14 residues. V dropped 7 bases and J dropped 2; count of bases not matched to a gene: 5. Methods used by the authors: Amplification with reference gene primers provided the estimates of nucleated cell counts. Measured with immunoSEQ multiplex PCR; TCRdb has only the in-frame clones, and not every one. V and J calls and clone size are given by that table; D and trimming were obtained from the DNA. Of approximately 70,000 clones detected, 90% appear once; the ten largest clones hold less than 6.5%. The chain joins TRBV5-1 to TRBJ1-1; the match to TRBD1 covers 10 bases. Sequencing input: peripheral blood. The receptor was isolated from a woman aged 18 to 35 with acute or convalescent COVID-19. This CDR3 reads CASGRDRGNTEAFF. CDR3 DNA: TGCGCCAGCGGAAGGGACAGGGGAAACACTGAAGCTTTCTTT.